This T cell receptor beta chain was found in a study of T-cell memory formation after mild COVID-19. Deletions cut 4 bases from V and 8 bases from J, with 21 bases between. CDR3 length: 16 residues. The germline V gene encodes CDR1 DFQATT and CDR2 SNEGSKA (reference sequence). TCRdb independently ran MiXCR on the 5' RACE reads; one entry per CDR3 protein. The sample holds about 350,000 distinct CDR3 sequences, about 13% seen once. Sequencing was performed on PBMCs or a T cell subset sorted from them (not recorded which). The chain links TRBV20-1 to TRBJ1-6; TRBD1 is a possible D gene (5 bases). This receptor was obtained from a man between 18 and 29 years old who had mild COVID-19 (a few samples of this study predate the infection). Cell type and time point are not known. The DNA of the CDR3 is TGCAGTGCTACCTCTCCGACCGGGGTGGGGGATTCACCCCTCCACTTT. Its protein product is CSATSPTGVGDSPLHF.